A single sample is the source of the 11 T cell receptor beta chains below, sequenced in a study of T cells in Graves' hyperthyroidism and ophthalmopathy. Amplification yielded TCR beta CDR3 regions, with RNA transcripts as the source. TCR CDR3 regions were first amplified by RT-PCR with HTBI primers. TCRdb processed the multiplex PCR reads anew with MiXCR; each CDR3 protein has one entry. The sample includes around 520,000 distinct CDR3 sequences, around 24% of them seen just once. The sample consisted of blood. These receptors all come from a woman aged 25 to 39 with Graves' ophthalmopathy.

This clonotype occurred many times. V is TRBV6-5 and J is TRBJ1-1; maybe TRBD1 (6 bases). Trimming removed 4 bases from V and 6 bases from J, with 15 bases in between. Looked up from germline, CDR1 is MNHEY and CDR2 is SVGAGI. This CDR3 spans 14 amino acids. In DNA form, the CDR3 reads TGTGCCAGCAGTTTGGGGAGGGGGTTGCCTGAAGCTTTCTTT. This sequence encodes CASSLGRGLPEAFF.

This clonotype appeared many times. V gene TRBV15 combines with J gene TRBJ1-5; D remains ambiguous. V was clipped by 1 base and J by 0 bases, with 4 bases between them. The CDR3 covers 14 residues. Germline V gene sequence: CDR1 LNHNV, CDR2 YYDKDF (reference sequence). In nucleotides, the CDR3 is TGTGCCACCAGCAGAGGTTATAGCAATCAGCCCCAGCATTTT. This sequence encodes CATSRGYSNQPQHF.

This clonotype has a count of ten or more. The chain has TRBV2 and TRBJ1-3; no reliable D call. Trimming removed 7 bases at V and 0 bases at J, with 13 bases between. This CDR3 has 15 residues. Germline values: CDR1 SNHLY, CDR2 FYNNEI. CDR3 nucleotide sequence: TGTGCCAGCAATCTCGAGGCAAGCTCTGGAAACACCATATATTTT. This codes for CASNLEASSGNTIYF.

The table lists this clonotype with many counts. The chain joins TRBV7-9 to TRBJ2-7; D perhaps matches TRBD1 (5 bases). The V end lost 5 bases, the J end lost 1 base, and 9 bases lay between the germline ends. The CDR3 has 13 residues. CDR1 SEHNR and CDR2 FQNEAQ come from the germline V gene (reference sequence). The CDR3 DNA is TGTGCCAGCAGCACAGCAGGGTCCTACGAGCAGTACTTC. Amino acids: CASSTAGSYEQYF.

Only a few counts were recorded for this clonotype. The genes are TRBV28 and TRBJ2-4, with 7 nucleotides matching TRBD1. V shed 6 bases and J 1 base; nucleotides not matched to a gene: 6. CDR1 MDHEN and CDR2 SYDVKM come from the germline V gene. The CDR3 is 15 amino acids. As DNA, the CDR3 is TGTGCCAGCAGGCCAGGGGGTACGGCCAAAAACATTCAGTACTTC. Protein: CASRPGGTAKNIQYF.

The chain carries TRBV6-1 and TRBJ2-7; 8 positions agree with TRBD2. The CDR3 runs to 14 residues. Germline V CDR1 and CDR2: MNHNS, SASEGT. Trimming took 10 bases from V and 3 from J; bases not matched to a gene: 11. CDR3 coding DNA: TGTGCCACCGCACGGGGCGGGAGGAACTACGAGCAGTACTTC. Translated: CATARGGRNYEQYF.

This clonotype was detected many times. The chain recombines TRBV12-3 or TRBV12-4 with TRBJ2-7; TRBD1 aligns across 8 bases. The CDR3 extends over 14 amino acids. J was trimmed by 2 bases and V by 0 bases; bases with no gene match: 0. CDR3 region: CASSLAGQAYEQYF. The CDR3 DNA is TGTGCCAGCAGTTTAGCGGGACAGGCCTACGAGCAGTACTTC.

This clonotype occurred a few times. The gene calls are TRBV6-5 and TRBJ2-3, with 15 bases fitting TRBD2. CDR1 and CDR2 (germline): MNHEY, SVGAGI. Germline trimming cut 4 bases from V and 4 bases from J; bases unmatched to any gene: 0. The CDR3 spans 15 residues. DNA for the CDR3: TGTGCCAGCAGTTGGACTAGCGGGGGGGCAGATACGCAGTATTTT. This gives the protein CASSWTSGGADTQYF.

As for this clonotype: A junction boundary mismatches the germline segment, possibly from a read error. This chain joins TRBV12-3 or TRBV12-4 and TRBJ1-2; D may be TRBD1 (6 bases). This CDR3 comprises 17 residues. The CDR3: CASSLAMRGGRNYGYTF. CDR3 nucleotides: TGTGCCAGCAGCTTAGCAATGCGCGGGGGGCGCAACTATGGCTACACCTTC.

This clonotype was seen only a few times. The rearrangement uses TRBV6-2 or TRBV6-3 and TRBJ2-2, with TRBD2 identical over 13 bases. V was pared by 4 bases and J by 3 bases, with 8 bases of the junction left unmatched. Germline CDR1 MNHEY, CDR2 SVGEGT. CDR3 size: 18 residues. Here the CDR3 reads CASSSSGLAGRDTGELFF. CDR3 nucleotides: TGTGCCAGCAGTTCCTCGGGACTAGCGGGGCGGGACACCGGGGAGCTGTTTTTT.

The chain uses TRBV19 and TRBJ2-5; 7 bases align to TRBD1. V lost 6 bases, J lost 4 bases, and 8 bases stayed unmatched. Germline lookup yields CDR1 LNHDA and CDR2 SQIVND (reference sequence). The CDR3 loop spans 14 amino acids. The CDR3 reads CASRAPQGLETQYF. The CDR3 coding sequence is TGTGCCAGTAGGGCTCCACAGGGGTTAGAGACCCAGTACTTC.